This passage covers 16 T cell receptor beta chains from one sample sequenced in a study of T cell responses to AZD1222 COVID-19 vaccine. The method was immunoSEQ multiplex PCR; TCRdb's version includes in-frame clones alone and lacks a portion of them. Here the sample spans roughly 79,000 clones, approximately 78% being singletons. Sequences were derived from peripheral blood, sampled on day 0 of AZD1222 vaccination. These receptors all come from an adult in good health.

This chain uses TRBV5-6 with TRBJ2-5; 9 bases map to TRBD1. The CDR3 spans 14 residues. Germline V gene sequence: CDR1 SGHDT, CDR2 YYEEEE. J lost 5 bases, V lost 2 bases, and 4 bases had no gene match. The DNA of the CDR3 is TGTGCCAGCAGCTTACAGGGGGCCGAGGAGACCCAGTACTTC. Translating it yields CASSLQGAEETQYF.

The chain employs TRBV5-6 and TRBJ2-5; 8 bases are a match to TRBD2. Looked up from germline, CDR1 is SGHDT and CDR2 is YYEEEE. J lost 5 bases, V lost 4 bases, and 10 bases had no gene match. The CDR3 runs to 15 residues. CDR3: CASSLTSGSLETQYF. DNA for the CDR3: TGTGCCAGCAGCCTCACGAGCGGGAGTTTGGAGACCCAGTACTTC.

This clone has a single count. The rearrangement joins TRBV12-3 or TRBV12-4 to TRBJ1-1, with no clear D. This CDR3 region has 13 residues. With 3 bases removed from V and 5 bases from J, the gap between germline ends came to 10 bases. CDR3 sequence reads: CASSFGDTTEAFF. DNA for the CDR3: TGTGCCAGCAGTTTTGGTGACACAACTGAAGCTTTCTTT.

The chain recombines TRBV28 with TRBJ2-3; TRBD2 matches 11 bases. Germline V lookup: CDR1 MDHEN, CDR2 SYDVKM. V lost 6 bases and J lost 3; bases outside the gene matches: 11. This CDR3 spans 17 amino acids. CDR3 sequence: CASRQNLAGGPTDTQYF. CDR3 coding DNA: TGTGCCAGCAGGCAGAATTTAGCGGGAGGGCCAACAGATACGCAGTATTTT.

The chain has TRBV19 and TRBJ2-6; 9 bases map to TRBD1. V shed 9 bases and J 0 bases; nucleotides not matched to a gene: 15. From germline, CDR1 is LNHDA and CDR2 SQIVND (reference sequence). The CDR3 has 19 amino acids. CDR3 nucleotide sequence: TGTGCCAGCAACCAACCTACAGGGGGCGCCTACTCTGGGGCCAACGTCCTGACTTTC. It is translated as CASNQPTGGAYSGANVLTF.

The chain is built from TRBV10-3 and TRBJ2-3; TRBD2 aligns across 13 bases. The V and J ends lost 4 bases and 6 bases, in that order; junction bases with no gene match: 10. The CDR3 runs 17 residues. Germline V gene sequence: CDR1 ENHRY, CDR2 SYGVKD. As DNA, the CDR3 is TGTGCCATCAGTGGCCCACTAGCGGGAGGGTCATGGGATACGCAGTATTTT. It codes for CAISGPLAGGSWDTQYF.

As regards this clone: Distinct nucleotide sequences in the sample also encode this CDR3. The CDR3 DNA reads TGTGCCAGCAGCTTAGTCACCGGGACCTACGAGCAGTACTTC. It yields the protein CASSLVTGTYEQYF. The chain is built from TRBV7-9 and TRBJ2-7, with a possible D match to TRBD2 (5 bases). The germline V gene has CDR1 SEHNR and CDR2 FQNEAQ (reference sequence). The CDR3 extends over 14 amino acids. V was pared by 1 base and J by 2 bases, with 9 bases between. Looking up the rest from reference TRBV7-9 and TRBJ2-7 gives the full variable domain: DTGVSQNPRHKITKRGQNVTFRCDPISEHNRLYWYRQTLGQGPEFLTYFQNEAQLEKSRLLSDRFSAERPKGSFSTLEIQRTEQGDSAMYLCASSLVTGTYEQYFGPGTRLTVT.

The chain combines TRBV3-1 (or the pseudogene TRBV3-2) with TRBJ1-2; the match to TRBD1 covers 8 bases. The J segment lost 8 bases and the V segment lost 2 bases, leaving 10 bases of the junction unmatched. CDR1 is LGHDT, CDR2 YNNKEL, per germline (reference sequence). The CDR3 runs 15 residues. CDR3: CASSQSAGGARGYTF. In DNA form, the CDR3 reads TGTGCCAGCAGCCAATCTGCAGGGGGCGCACGGGGCTACACCTTC.

The chain uses TRBV19 and TRBJ2-4, with D perhaps TRBD2 (6 bases). Trimming stripped 4 bases from V and 4 bases from J, with 11 bases between. CDR3 length: 14 amino acids. Germline V gives CDR1 LNHDA, CDR2 SQIVND (reference sequence). This CDR3 is CASSRGEGKNIQYF. The CDR3 DNA sequence: TGTGCCAGTAGTAGGGGGGAAGGGAAAAACATTCAGTACTTC.

The chain recombines TRBV15 with TRBJ1-5, with D maybe TRBD1 (5 bases). Trimming took 3 bases from V and 3 from J, leaving 9 bases between them. The CDR3 is 14 amino acids. CDR1 is LNHNV and CDR2 is YYDKDF in the germline V gene (reference sequence). The CDR3 reads CATSSLGVNQPQHF. CDR3 DNA: TGTGCCACCAGCAGCTTGGGGGTCAATCAGCCCCAGCATTTT.

The genes are TRBV29-1 and TRBJ1-2; D is unresolved. V was trimmed by 4 bases and J by 2 bases, leaving 5 bases between them. The CDR3 loop spans 11 amino acids. The V gene's germline CDR1 is SQVTM and CDR2 ANQGSEA. The CDR3 sequence is CSVVENYGYTF. The CDR3 nucleotides are TGCAGCGTTGTAGAAAACTATGGCTACACCTTC.

This clone was counted between two and nine times. The J gene is TRBJ1-4, the V gene TRBV30; D is possibly TRBD1 (5 bases). Germline CDR1 GTSNPN, CDR2 SVGIG (reference sequence). V gave up 3 bases and J gave up 8 bases, with 10 bases separating them. The CDR3 runs 12 residues. CDR3 region: CAWRQGVEKLFF. The DNA of the CDR3 is TGTGCCTGGAGGCAGGGTGTGGAAAAACTGTTTTTT.

This CDR3 reads CASSQTGVSTEAFF. The CDR3 DNA is TGTGCCAGCAGCCAGACAGGGGTTAGCACTGAAGCTTTCTTT. The chain employs TRBV3-1 (or the pseudogene TRBV3-2) and TRBJ1-1; 8 bases map to TRBD1. V was clipped by 3 bases and J by 4 bases; unmatched bases: 4. The germline gives CDR1 LGHDT, CDR2 YNNKEL (reference sequence). The CDR3 sequence is 14 residues long.

This sequence joins TRBV6-6 and TRBJ1-2, with 8 bases fitting TRBD1. The CDR3 is 15 amino acids. With V trimmed by 2 bases and J by 7 bases, 9 bases remained unmatched. Germline lookup yields CDR1 MNHNY and CDR2 SVGAGI (reference sequence). The CDR3 DNA reads as TGTGCCAGCAGTTACATTCAGGGGGCTGGAACTGGCTACACCTTC. Translation: CASSYIQGAGTGYTF.

This clone has more than one count but fewer than ten. The rearrangement links TRBV27 to TRBJ2-2; 7 bases are a match to TRBD2. Germline V gene lookup returns CDR1 MNHEY and CDR2 SMNVEV (reference sequence). The CDR3 runs 15 residues. V lost 6 bases to trimming and J lost 6 bases; unmatched junction nucleotides: 10. In DNA form, the CDR3 reads TGTGCCAGCAGGGGGGACTATTTCAGGTCCGGGGAGCTGTTTTTT. It specifies CASRGDYFRSGELFF.

V gene TRBV29-1 combines with J gene TRBJ2-1, with a tentative D call TRBD2 (6 bases). Germline V gene lookup returns CDR1 SQVTM and CDR2 ANQGSEA. The V end lost 7 bases, the J end lost 5 bases, and 12 bases lay between the germline ends. There are 12 residues in the CDR3. CDR3 protein: CSAGLPNNEQFF. CDR3 bases: TGCAGCGCAGGACTACCGAACAATGAGCAGTTCTTC.